The rows below give T cell receptor beta chains drawn from one sample of a study of T cells in Graves' hyperthyroidism and ophthalmopathy. A single record per CDR3 protein comes from TCRdb applying MiXCR to the multiplex PCR reads. The sample records about 690,000 distinct CDR3 sequences, roughly a sixth being singletons. The sample consisted of blood. Source of these receptors: a man between 45 and 60 years old with Graves' hyperthyroidism. Each CDR3 is given with its conserved first and last residue. A D gene is named only where the DNA matches it firmly. Size is omitted from some rows. Given values are once, few, many or a class for expanded clones.

v_call	j_call	clone_size	d_call	cdr3_aa	cdr3_nt
TRBV20-1	TRBJ2-7	many	NA	CSARVSGQSEQYF	TGCAGTGCTAGAGTCTCAGGACAGTCCGAGCAGTACTTC
TRBV29-1	TRBJ2-7	few	NA	CSVTTESYEQYF	TGCAGCGTGACGACAGAATCCTACGAGCAGTACTTC
TRBV20-1	TRBJ1-5	many	NA	CSASGDSNQPQHF	TGCAGTGCCAGTGGTGATAGCAATCAGCCCCAGCATTTT
TRBV7-9	TRBJ1-2	many	TRBD1	CASSLGQGADGYTF	TGTGCCAGCAGCTTAGGACAGGGGGCGGATGGCTACACCTTC
TRBV14	TRBJ2-7	many	TRBD2	CASSPWTSGAYEQYF	TGTGCCAGCAGCCCCTGGACTAGTGGGGCCTACGAGCAGTACTTC
TRBV27	TRBJ1-1	many	NA	CASSLSPVFMNTEAFF	TGTGCCAGCAGTTTAAGTCCGGTTTTCATGAACACTGAAGCTTTCTTT
TRBV25-1	TRBJ2-3	few	NA	CASSASPRSTDTQYF	TGTGCCAGCAGTGCCAGTCCGCGGAGCACAGATACGCAGTATTTT
TRBV5-1	TRBJ1-2	few	NA	CASSLDGGGLNYGYTF	TGCGCCAGCAGCTTGGATGGTGGGGGCTTAAACTATGGCTACACCTTC
TRBV6-1	TRBJ2-1	NA	TRBD1	CASRGDRGRRNEQFF	TGTGCCAGCAGGGGGGACAGGGGGCGCAGGAATGAGCAGTTCTTC
TRBV28	TRBJ2-1	many	TRBD2	CASSGTTVVSSYNEQFF	TGTGCCAGCTCCGGGACTACCGTCGTGAGCTCCTACAATGAGCAGTTCTTC
TRBV30	TRBJ2-1	many	NA	CAWSVLAPRRGNEQFF	TGTGCCTGGAGTGTACTCGCTCCCCGGAGAGGCAATGAGCAGTTCTTC
TRBV28	TRBJ2-1	many	TRBD2	CASSLSGGPNEQFF	TGTGCCAGCAGTTTGTCGGGAGGGCCGAATGAGCAGTTCTTC
TRBV5-1	TRBJ1-2	few	NA	CASSLVEGRSYGYTF	TGCGCCAGCAGCTTGGTGGAGGGAAGAAGCTATGGCTACACCTTC
TRBV7-6	TRBJ2-3	NA	NA	CASSPTPSADTQYF	TGTGCCAGCAGCCCAACCCCCTCCGCAGATACGCAGTATTTT
TRBV7-2	TRBJ2-7	NA	NA	CASSFSYIPYEQYF	TGTGCCAGCAGCTTTTCTTACATCCCCTACGAGCAGTACTTC
TRBV6-1	TRBJ2-7	NA	NA	CASIGRQTREQYF	TGTGCCAGCATCGGAAGACAAACGAGGGAGCAGTACTTC
TRBV18	TRBJ1-2	many	TRBD1	CASSPRDRLYGYTF	TGTGCCAGCTCACCCCGGGACAGGCTCTATGGCTACACCTTC
TRBV20-1	TRBJ2-3	NA	TRBD2	CSARDSLAGGSDTQYF	TGCAGTGCTAGAGATTCTCTAGCGGGAGGGTCAGATACGCAGTATTTT
TRBV28	TRBJ1-6	many	NA	CASSLGQTSPLHF	TGTGCCAGCAGTCTGGGACAAACATCACCCCTCCACTTT
TRBV12-3/TRBV12-4	TRBJ1-3	many	NA	CASSLMDSSLSGNTIYF	TGTGCCAGCAGTTTGATGGACAGCTCACTCTCTGGAAACACCATATATTTT
TRBV6-1	TRBJ1-5	few	NA	CASRNDYSNQPQHF	TGTGCCAGCAGAAACGATTATAGCAATCAGCCCCAGCATTTT
TRBV25-1	TRBJ1-1	many	NA	CASSVLMNTEAFF	TGTGCCAGCAGTGTTCTTATGAACACTGAAGCTTTCTTT
TRBV24-1	TRBJ1-4	NA	NA	CATSDSLTGGPEKLFF	TGTGCCACCAGTGACTCTTTGACAGGCGGGCCCGAAAAACTGTTTTTT
TRBV7-9	TRBJ2-3	many	NA	CASSLDASSTDTQYF	TGTGCCAGCAGCTTAGACGCGAGTAGCACAGATACGCAGTATTTT
TRBV18	TRBJ2-7	NA	NA	CASSAPRGESYEQYF	TGTGCCAGCTCAGCACCCCGGGGCGAATCCTACGAGCAGTACTTC
TRBV4-3	TRBJ2-7	NA	TRBD2	CASSQELAGTYKQYF	TGCGCCAGCAGCCAAGAACTAGCGGGGACCTACAAGCAGTACTTC